This TCR beta chain is drawn from a study of CD8+CD57+ T cells in acquired aplastic anemia. Turning to the study itself: The DNA of sorted CD4+ and CD8+ cells averaged roughly 3 ug.

Previously, flow cytometry had revealed CD8+CD57+ cell expansion in the patients chosen for sequencing. General study results and limits: Fewer than 35 CD8+ CDR3 sequences occurred in both the patients and the controls.

V was pared by 5 bases and J by 2 bases, with 9 bases between. Germline-derived CDR1 and CDR2 are SEHNR and FQNEAQ (reference sequence). The CDR3 covers 13 residues. As to this clonotype: The target antigen is unknown.

The template used for profiling TCR beta VDJ and CDR3 was genomic DNA. TCRdb called the reads again in MiXCR, with one record for every CDR3 protein. The sample has about 160,000 distinct CDR3 sequences, about 70% seen once. This receptor was identified in a human donor with aplastic anemia. The chain combines TRBV7-9 with TRBJ2-5, with D tentatively TRBD1 or TRBD2 (5 bases each). Material: sorted CD4+, CD8+, or CD8+CD57+ T cells (not recorded which) from PBMCs. This CDR3 is CASSKGRQETQYF. Written as DNA, the CDR3 is TGTGCCAGCAGCAAGGGACGGCAAGAGACCCAGTACTTC.